The 8 T cell receptor beta chains in this list originate from one sample, sequenced in a study of cytomegalovirus exposure and HLA in healthy donors. It was with 60 Vbeta and 13 Jbeta primers that the PCR ran. Data came from immunoSEQ multiplex PCR; TCRdb stores just in-frame clones and leaves some out. The sample has around 110,000 clones, 55% to 75% seen once. The sample taken for sequencing was PBMCs. The origin of the receptors is a man younger than 40 in good health and CMV-seropositive.

The CDR3 bases are TGCGCCAGCAGTGAGCCCTGGGACAGGAAAGGCTATGGCTACACCTTC. It codes for CASSEPWDRKGYGYTF. The chain recombines TRBV10-1 with TRBJ1-2; TRBD1 aligns across 8 bases. Germline CDR1 is WNHNN and CDR2 is SYGVQD (reference sequence). The CDR3 loop spans 16 amino acids. The trim removed 2 bases at V and 4 bases at J, leaving 9 bases unmatched.

This clone appeared a few times. This chain connects TRBV30 to TRBJ1-3; D gene uncertain. The CDR3 sequence is 13 residues long. Germline CDR1 and CDR2: GTSNPN and SVGIG (reference sequence). The CDR3 sequence: CGLTSNSGNTIYF. For the CDR3, the DNA is TGTGGACTGACGTCGAACTCTGGAAACACCATATATTTT.

V and J are TRBV5-1 and TRBJ1-3; 8 nucleotides align to TRBD1. V lost 5 bases to trimming and J lost 2 bases; unmatched junction nucleotides: 0. The CDR3 is 13 residues long. Germline loops: CDR1 SGHRS, CDR2 YFSETQ. CDR3 nucleotides: TGCGCCAGCAGACAGGGGGCTGGAAACACCATATATTTT. Translation gives CASRQGAGNTIYF.

The chain links TRBV5-1 to TRBJ2-1; the match to TRBD1 covers 11 bases. Per germline, CDR1 SGHRS and CDR2 YFSETQ. The CDR3 totals 14 residues. Unmatched junction bases numbered 6, after V lost 6 bases and J lost 7 bases. This CDR3 is CASKTGQGGNEQFF. CDR3 sequence (DNA): TGCGCCAGCAAAACGGGACAGGGGGGGAATGAGCAGTTCTTC.

CDR3 DNA: TGTGCCAGCAGCCCCTACTACCAGACGGACTATGGCTACACCTTC. Protein: CASSPYYQTDYGYTF. The chain links TRBV5-4 to TRBJ1-2; D is unresolved. From germline, CDR1 is SGHNT and CDR2 YYREEE (reference sequence). The CDR3 loop spans 15 amino acids. Deletions cut 4 bases from V and 3 bases from J, with 16 bases between. The full variable domain, with the rest looked up from reference TRBV5-4 and TRBJ1-2, is ETGVTQSPTHLIKTRGQQVTLRCSSQSGHNTVSWYQQALGQGPQFIFQYYREEENGRGNFPPRFSGLQFPNYSSELNVNALELDDSALYLCASSPYYQTDYGYTFGSGTRLTVV.

This chain connects TRBV9 to TRBJ2-3; TRBD2 aligns across 9 bases. The CDR3 consists of 14 residues. V shed 1 base and J 7 bases; nucleotides not matched to a gene: 4. The germline V gene encodes CDR1 SGDLS and CDR2 YYNGEE. CDR3 bases: TGTGCCAGCAGCGTAAAAACTAGCGGGCATACGCAGTATTTT. This codes for CASSVKTSGHTQYF.

The chain is built from TRBV2 and TRBJ1-1; D not certain. CDR1 is SNHLY, CDR2 FYNNEI, per germline. Trimming stripped 6 bases from V and 0 bases from J, with 8 bases between. The CDR3 consists of 13 residues. The DNA for the CDR3 is TGTGCCAGCAGCGCTCACATGAACACTGAAGCTTTCTTT. Its protein is CASSAHMNTEAFF. Supplemented by reference TRBV2 and TRBJ1-1, the full variable domain reads EPEVTQTPSHQVTQMGQEVILRCVPISNHLYFYWYRQILGQKVEFLVSFYNNEISEKSEIFDDQFSVERPDGSNFTLKIRSTKLEDSAMYFCASSAHMNTEAFFGQGTRLTVV.

The chain has TRBV4-1 and TRBJ2-7, with a possible D match to TRBD1 (6 bases). The CDR3 has 15 residues. CDR1 is MGHRA, CDR2 YSYEKL, per germline. V shed 1 base and J shed 4 bases, with 14 bases lying between them. CDR3 protein: CASSQVVGQGYEQYF. CDR3 DNA: TGCGCCAGCAGCCAAGTCGTTGGGCAGGGGTACGAGCAGTACTTC.